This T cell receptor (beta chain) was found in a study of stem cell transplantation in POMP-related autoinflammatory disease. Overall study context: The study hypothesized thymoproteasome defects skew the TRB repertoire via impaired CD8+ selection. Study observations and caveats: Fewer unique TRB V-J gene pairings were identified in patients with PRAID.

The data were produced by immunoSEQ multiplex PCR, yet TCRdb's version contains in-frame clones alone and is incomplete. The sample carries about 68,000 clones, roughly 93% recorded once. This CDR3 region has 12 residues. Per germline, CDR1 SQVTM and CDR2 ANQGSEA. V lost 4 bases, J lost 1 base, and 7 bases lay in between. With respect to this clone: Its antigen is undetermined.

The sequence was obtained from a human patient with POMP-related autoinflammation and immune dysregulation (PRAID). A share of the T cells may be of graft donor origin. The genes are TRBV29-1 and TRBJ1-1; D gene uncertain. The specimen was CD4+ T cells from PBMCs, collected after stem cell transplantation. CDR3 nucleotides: TGCAGCGTTGGTTGGAGGAACACTGAAGCTTTCTTT. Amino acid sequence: CSVGWRNTEAFF.